A selection of T cell receptor beta chains follows, all from one sample in a study of human T cells and chemical hapten exposure. One entry per CDR3 protein, called by TCRdb with MiXCR from the RACE reads. The repertoire consists of tens of thousands of distinct CDR3 sequences, with 10% to 13% occurring once and the leading ten covering about 6.6%. The sample in question was whole blood, obtained in connection with sensitization to the hapten diphenylcyclopropenone (DPC). Receptors originate from a woman aged 45-60 years with alopecia areata. Some clones in this sample may be carry-over from other donors' samples. Each CDR3 is given with its conserved first and last residue. The D gene is left open where the match is weak. Not every row has a clone size; where given, it reads once, few, many or a size class.

-	TRBV6-1	-	TRBJ2-1	TGTGCCAGCAGTGAAGGCCCCTGGGGGGTAGCCAATGAGCAGTTCTTC	CASSEGPWGVANEQFF
-	TRBV13	TRBD2	TRBJ2-1	TGTGCCAGCAGCCAAAGTCTGGGACTAGGCTCCTACAATGAGCAGTTCTTC	CASSQSLGLGSYNEQFF
few	TRBV5-1	TRBD2	TRBJ2-7	TGCGCCAGCAGCGTCGGACCGTTGGCGGGAGATGCCTACGAGCAGTACTTC	CASSVGPLAGDAYEQYF
many	TRBV11-2	-	TRBJ2-2	TGTGCCAGCAGCTTAGTAGTGGGGAACACCGGGGAGCTGTTTTTT	CASSLVVGNTGELFF
many	TRBV11-1	TRBD1	TRBJ1-2	TGTGCCAGCAGCTCCGGTTGGACAGGGAATGAATATGGCTACACCTTC	CASSSGWTGNEYGYTF
few	TRBV10-1	TRBD2	TRBJ2-7	TGCGCCAGCAGTCCCGGGGGGATCGGGAGCTCCTACGAGCAGTACTTC	CASSPGGIGSSYEQYF
few	TRBV4-1	-	TRBJ2-5	TGCGCCAGCAGCCATCCATCCGGGACCCAGTACTTC	CASSHPSGTQYF
-	TRBV20-1	TRBD2	TRBJ2-7	TGCAGTGCTAGTACCCGCCGGGGACTAGCGGGAGACGAGCAGTACTTC	CSASTRRGLAGDEQYF
few	TRBV19	TRBD1	TRBJ2-6	TGTGCCAGTAGTACCCGGGACAGAGGGTCTGGGGCCAACGTCCTGACTTTC	CASSTRDRGSGANVLTF
many	TRBV2	TRBD2	TRBJ2-1	TGTGCCAGCAGCTACACGACTAGCGGGAACGAGTTCTTC	CASSYTTSGNEFF
many	TRBV11-3	-	TRBJ2-1	TGTGCCAGCAGCTTAGATGGGGACACCTACAATGAGCAGTTCTTC	CASSLDGDTYNEQFF
many	TRBV11-2	TRBD2	TRBJ2-1	TGTGCCAGCAGCTTATGGGAGGGCAGGGAGCAGTTCTTC	CASSLWEGREQFF
many	TRBV7-8	TRBD2	TRBJ2-7	TGTGCCAGCAGCCTATCCCTTGGACTAGCGGGATTGGTACCCTACGAGCAGTACTTC	CASSLSLGLAGLVPYEQYF
-	TRBV12-3/TRBV12-4	TRBD2	TRBJ2-5	TGTGCCAGCAGTTGGACTAGTGCCCGCCCCGAGACCCAGTACTTC	CASSWTSARPETQYF
many	TRBV29-1	-	TRBJ1-1	TGCAGCGTTGAACGGCTAACTGAAGCTTTCTTT	CSVERLTEAFF
-	TRBV20-1	-	TRBJ2-7	TGCAGTGCTATCAGGGCCCTAGCGTCCGACGAGCAGTACTTC	CSAIRALASDEQYF
-	TRBV20-1	-	TRBJ1-1	TGCAGTGCTATTAGGACCACGGGAGCTTTCTTT	CSAIRTTGAFF
few	TRBV5-1	-	TRBJ2-7	TGCGCCAGCAGCTTGTTCGGGTACCACGAGCAGTACTTC	CASSLFGYHEQYF
many	TRBV19	-	TRBJ1-6	TGTGCCAGTAGTTCCGTCCAGGGAATGAATTCACCCCTCCACTTT	CASSSVQGMNSPLHF
many	TRBV7-8	-	TRBJ2-3	TGTGCCAGCAGCTCCCGGAGGGGGAGCACAGATACGCAGTATTTT	CASSSRRGSTDTQYF
many	TRBV29-1	TRBD2	TRBJ2-1	TGCAGCGTTGGCGGGAGGGCCTTCGATGAGCAGTTCTTC	CSVGGRAFDEQFF
-	TRBV5-1	TRBD1	TRBJ1-6	TGCGCCAGCAGCTTTCAATTCCCACAGGGGCCGGGTCCCCTCCACTTT	CASSFQFPQGPGPLHF
few	TRBV20-1	-	TRBJ2-5	TGCAGTGCTAGAGCACAAGAGACCCAGTACTTC	CSARAQETQYF
-	TRBV6-6	-	TRBJ1-1	TGTGCCAGCAGATACTATGGAGGGAACACTGAAGCTTTCTTT	CASRYYGGNTEAFF
many	TRBV5-1	-	TRBJ1-5	TGCGCCAGCAGCTTGGACGGATTTAGCAATCAGCCCCAGCATTTT	CASSLDGFSNQPQHF
many	TRBV9	TRBD2	TRBJ2-3	TGTGCCAGCAGCTTAGGAGGCGGGAGGGCCGCAGATACGCAGTATTTT	CASSLGGGRAADTQYF
many	TRBV7-9	-	TRBJ1-5	TGTGCCAGCAGCCCGGGACCTAGCAATCAGCCCCAGCATTTT	CASSPGPSNQPQHF
many	TRBV12-3/TRBV12-4	-	TRBJ1-2	TGTGCCAGCAGTGGACTGACAGCTGGCTACACCTTC	CASSGLTAGYTF
few	TRBV3-1	-	TRBJ2-1	TGTGCCAGCAGCCAAGGCGTGGACTCCTACAATGAGCAGTTCTTC	CASSQGVDSYNEQFF
many	TRBV29-1	TRBD1	TRBJ2-1	TGCAGCGTCCTGGGACAGGGGGGTTATGAGCAGTTCTTC	CSVLGQGGYEQFF
-	TRBV6-5	-	TRBJ2-1	TGTGCCAGCAGTGGAGGAGGGCCCTCCAGCGAGCAGTTCTTC	CASSGGGPSSEQFF
many	TRBV11-2	-	TRBJ2-2	TGTGCCAGTTACCCCGAGGGGGCCGGGGAGCTGTTTTTT	CASYPEGAGELFF
many	TRBV24-1	-	TRBJ2-1	TGTGCCACCAGTGATTCTGCCAATGAGCAGTTCTTC	CATSDSANEQFF
many	TRBV21-1	-	TRBJ2-1	TGTGCCAGCAGGCATAAGAGGGGCTACAATGAGCAGTTCTTC	CASRHKRGYNEQFF
many	TRBV12-3/TRBV12-4	TRBD1	TRBJ1-5	TGTGCCAGCAGTCACCATCCGGGACAGTCGGATCAGCCCCAGCATTTT	CASSHHPGQSDQPQHF
many	TRBV28	-	TRBJ2-7	TGTGCCAGCATCCTTTCCCCTGGTTACGAGCAGTACTTC	CASILSPGYEQYF
many	TRBV7-9	-	TRBJ2-4	TGTGCCAGCAGCCCGGACTTGGGGGGCGCGGGCAAAAACATTCAGTACTTC	CASSPDLGGAGKNIQYF
-	TRBV20-1	-	TRBJ2-1	TGCAGTGCTAGCGGGGTGGGCTCCTACAATGAGCAGTTCTTC	CSASGVGSYNEQFF